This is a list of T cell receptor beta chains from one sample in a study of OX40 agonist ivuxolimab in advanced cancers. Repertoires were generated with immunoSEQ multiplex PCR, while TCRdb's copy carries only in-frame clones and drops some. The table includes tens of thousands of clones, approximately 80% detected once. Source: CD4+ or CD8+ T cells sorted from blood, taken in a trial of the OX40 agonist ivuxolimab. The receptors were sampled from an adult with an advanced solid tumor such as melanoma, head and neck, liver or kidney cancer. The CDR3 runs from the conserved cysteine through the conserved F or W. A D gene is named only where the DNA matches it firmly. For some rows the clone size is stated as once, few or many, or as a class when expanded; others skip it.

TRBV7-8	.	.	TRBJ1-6	CASSHRTGTARQISPLHF	TGTGCCAGCAGTCATCGAACCGGGACGGCCCGACAGATTTCACCCCTCCACTTT
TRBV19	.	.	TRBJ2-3	CASSMQPRTDTQYF	TGTGCCAGTAGTATGCAGCCCCGCACAGATACGCAGTATTTT
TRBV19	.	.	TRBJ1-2	CASSRQNYGYTF	TGTGCCAGTAGCAGACAGAACTATGGCTACACCTTC
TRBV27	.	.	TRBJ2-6	CASSLYGVSIPGANVLTF	TGTGCCAGCAGTTTATACGGGGTCTCGATCCCTGGGGCCAACGTCCTGACTTTC
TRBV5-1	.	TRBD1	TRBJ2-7	CASSSFGDRKTYEQYF	TGCGCCAGCAGCTCCTTCGGGGACAGAAAAACCTACGAGCAGTACTTC
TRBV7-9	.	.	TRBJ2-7	CASSLIDKGLYEQYF	TGTGCCAGCAGCTTGATAGATAAGGGACTCTACGAGCAGTACTTC
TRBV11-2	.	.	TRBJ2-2	CASSLVGATGELFF	TGTGCCAGCAGCTTAGTCGGGGCCACCGGGGAGCTGTTTTTT
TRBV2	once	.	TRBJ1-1	CASRVDKVNTEAFF	TGTGCCAGCAGGGTGGACAAGGTAAACACTGAAGCTTTCTTT
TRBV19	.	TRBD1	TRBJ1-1	CASSPGDRGPGAEAFF	TGTGCCAGTAGTCCCGGGGACAGGGGGCCTGGGGCTGAAGCTTTCTTT
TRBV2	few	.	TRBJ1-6	CASVFLGEGSPLHF	TGTGCCAGCGTCTTCCTGGGGGAAGGGTCACCCCTCCACTTT
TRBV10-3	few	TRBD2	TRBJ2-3	CAISLAGGSKDTQYF	TGTGCCATCTCGCTAGCGGGGGGCTCAAAAGATACGCAGTATTTT
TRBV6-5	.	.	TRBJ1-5	CASRTAGGGQPQHF	TGTGCCAGCAGGACGGCGGGAGGGGGTCAGCCCCAGCATTTT
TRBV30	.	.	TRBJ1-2	CAWSSRVYGYTF	TGTGCCTGGTCATCCAGGGTCTATGGCTACACCTTC
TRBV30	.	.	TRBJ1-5	CAWSVLGRDNQPQHF	TGTGCCTGGAGTGTACTGGGCAGGGACAATCAGCCCCAGCATTTT
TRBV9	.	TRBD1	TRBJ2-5	CASSVGLGGASTLEQETQYF	TGTGCCAGCAGCGTAGGGCTAGGGGGCGCGTCAACTCTAGAGCAAGAGACCCAGTACTTC
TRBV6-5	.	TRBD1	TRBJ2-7	CASSYVPVGQGSGQYF	TGTGCCAGCAGTTATGTACCCGTGGGACAGGGAAGCGGGCAGTACTTC
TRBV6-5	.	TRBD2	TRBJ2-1	CASSERGGRGEQFF	TGTGCCAGCAGCGAGCGGGGGGGCCGTGGTGAGCAGTTCTTC
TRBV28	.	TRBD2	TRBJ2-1	CASRPAGAGGLYNEQFF	TGTGCCAGCAGGCCCGCCGGAGCGGGGGGTCTCTACAATGAGCAGTTCTTC
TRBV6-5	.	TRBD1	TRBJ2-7	CASSYQTGGSEEQYF	TGTGCCAGCAGTTACCAAACAGGGGGGTCGGAAGAGCAGTACTTC
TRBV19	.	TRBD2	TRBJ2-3	CASSIGAGGPKDTQYF	TGTGCCAGTAGTATAGGAGCGGGGGGGCCGAAAGATACGCAGTATTTT
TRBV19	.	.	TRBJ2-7	CASSSYYEQYF	TGTGCCAGTAGTAGCTACTACGAGCAGTACTTC
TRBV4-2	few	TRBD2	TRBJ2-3	CASSQDLLAGGPADTQYF	TGTGCCAGCAGCCAGGACCTACTAGCGGGGGGGCCCGCAGATACGCAGTATTTT
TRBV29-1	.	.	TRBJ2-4	CSVWDGYAKNIQYF	TGCAGCGTTTGGGACGGTTATGCCAAAAACATTCAGTACTTC
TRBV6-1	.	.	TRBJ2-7	CASSESGGKIYEQYF	TGTGCCAGCAGTGAATCCGGAGGGAAGATCTACGAGCAGTACTTC
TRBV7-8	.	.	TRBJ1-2	CASSLALKTEVGYTF	TGTGCCAGCAGCTTAGCGCTTAAGACAGAGGTTGGCTACACCTTC
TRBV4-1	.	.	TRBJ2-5	CASSQEAPGPGLGYQETQYF	TGCGCCAGCAGCCAAGAAGCCCCCGGACCCGGGCTTGGGTACCAAGAGACCCAGTACTTC
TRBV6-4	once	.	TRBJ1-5	CASSDSGSNQPQHF	TGTGCCAGCAGTGACTCTGGTAGCAATCAGCCCCAGCATTTT
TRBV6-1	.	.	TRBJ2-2	CASSDGALGAGNGELFF	TGTGCCAGCAGTGACGGGGCACTGGGGGCTGGGAACGGGGAGCTGTTTTTT
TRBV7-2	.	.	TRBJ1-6	CASSPRTAYYNSPLHF	TGTGCCAGCAGCCCTCGGACAGCCTACTATAATTCACCCCTCCACTTT
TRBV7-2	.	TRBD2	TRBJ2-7	CASRVAGRSYEQYF	TGTGCCAGCAGGGTAGCGGGGAGATCCTACGAGCAGTACTTC
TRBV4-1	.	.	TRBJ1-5	CASSQVGSREPQHF	TGCGCCAGCAGCCAAGTTGGCAGCAGGGAGCCCCAGCATTTT
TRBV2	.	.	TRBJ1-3	CASSGRISGNTIYF	TGTGCCAGCAGCGGACGGATCTCTGGAAACACCATATATTTT
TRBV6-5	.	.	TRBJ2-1	CAGRGGLSDEQFF	TGTGCCGGAAGGGGGGGGCTCTCTGATGAGCAGTTCTTC
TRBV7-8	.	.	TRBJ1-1	CASSLGVDTEAFF	TGTGCCAGCAGCTTAGGGGTAGACACTGAAGCTTTCTTT
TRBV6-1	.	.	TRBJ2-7	CASSEARSGSEQYF	TGTGCCAGCAGTGAAGCTCGGTCTGGGAGCGAGCAGTACTTC
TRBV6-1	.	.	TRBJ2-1	CASSELGTVSYNEQFF	TGTGCCAGCAGTGAACTAGGGACGGTCTCCTACAATGAGCAGTTCTTC
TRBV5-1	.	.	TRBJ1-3	CASSQRGASGNTIYF	TGCGCCAGCAGCCAGCGAGGGGCGTCTGGAAACACCATATATTTT
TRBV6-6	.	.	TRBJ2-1	CASSSDRTKNEQFF	TGTGCCAGCAGCTCCGACAGGACCAAGAATGAGCAGTTCTTC
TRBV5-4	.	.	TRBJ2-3	CASSLTRVTDTQYF	TGTGCCAGCAGCTTGACCAGGGTCACAGATACGCAGTATTTT
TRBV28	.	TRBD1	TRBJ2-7	CASRASGTGSYEQYF	TGTGCCAGCAGAGCGTCCGGGACAGGGTCCTACGAGCAGTACTTC
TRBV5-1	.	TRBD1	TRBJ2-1	CASSWTGFIRDEQFF	TGCGCCAGCAGCTGGACAGGGTTTATTAGGGATGAGCAGTTCTTC
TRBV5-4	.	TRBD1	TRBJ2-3	CASSSGTDIPSTDTQYF	TGTGCCAGCAGTTCCGGGACAGACATACCTAGCACAGATACGCAGTATTTT
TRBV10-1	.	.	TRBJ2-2	CASSVVGSLNTGELFF	TGCGCCAGCAGTGTGGTCGGTTCGCTTAACACCGGGGAGCTGTTTTTT
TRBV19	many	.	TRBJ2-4	CASSIEGSVKNIQYF	TGTGCCAGTAGTATAGAAGGGTCCGTCAAAAACATTCAGTACTTC